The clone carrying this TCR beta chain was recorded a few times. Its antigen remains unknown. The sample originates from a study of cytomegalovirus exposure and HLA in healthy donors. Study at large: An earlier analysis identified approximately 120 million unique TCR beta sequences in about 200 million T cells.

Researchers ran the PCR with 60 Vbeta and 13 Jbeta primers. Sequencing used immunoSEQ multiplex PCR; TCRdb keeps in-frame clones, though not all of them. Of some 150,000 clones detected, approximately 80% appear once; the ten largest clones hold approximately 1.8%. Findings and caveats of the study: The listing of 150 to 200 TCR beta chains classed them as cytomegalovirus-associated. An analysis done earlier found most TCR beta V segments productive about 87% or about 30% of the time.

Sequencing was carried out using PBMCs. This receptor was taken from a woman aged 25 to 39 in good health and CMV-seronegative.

The CDR3 region is CASSWAQRGYNEQFF. CDR3 bases: TGCGCCAGCAGCTGGGCACAAAGGGGCTACAATGAGCAGTTCTTC. The V and J genes are TRBV5-1 and TRBJ2-1; a weak D match, TRBD1 (5 bases). The germline V and J ends were trimmed by 3 bases and 3 bases, with 13 bases remaining between them. The CDR3 has 15 amino acids. Germline CDR1 and CDR2: SGHRS and YFSETQ.